A selection of T cell receptor beta chains follows, all from one sample in a study of cytomegalovirus exposure and HLA in healthy donors. Sequencing was performed with immunoSEQ multiplex PCR; in TCRdb, only in-frame clones are kept and a portion is missing. The sample lists about 140,000 clones; approximately 62% were seen once. The specimen sequenced was PBMCs. The receptors originated from a human donor in good health. Each CDR3 is given with its conserved first and last residue. D genes are given only for firm matches. The size field is filled for only some rows; it gives once, few, many or a size class.

size: NA; V: TRBV9; D: TRBD2; J: TRBJ2-3; CDR3: CASSVVPSGGDTQYF; DNA: TGTGCCAGCAGCGTAGTGCCCAGCGGGGGGGATACGCAGTATTTT
size: NA; V: TRBV10-2; D: NA; J: TRBJ1-3; CDR3: CASSEVGGGNTIYF; DNA: TGCGCCAGCAGTGAAGTGGGGGGAGGGAACACCATATATTTT
size: once; V: TRBV2; D: TRBD1; J: TRBJ2-7; CDR3: CASTADRGGEQYF; DNA: TGTGCCAGCACCGCGGACAGGGGTGGCGAGCAGTACTTC
size: once; V: TRBV28; D: TRBD1; J: TRBJ1-2; CDR3: CASRSSGTGPGYTF; DNA: TGTGCCAGCAGGTCCTCCGGGACAGGGCCCGGCTACACCTTC
size: once; V: TRBV19; D: TRBD2; J: TRBJ2-2; CDR3: CASSIGGGGAGELFF; DNA: TGTGCCAGTAGTATCGGTGGCGGGGGGGCCGGGGAGCTGTTTTTT
size: once; V: TRBV4-1; D: NA; J: TRBJ1-4; CDR3: CASSPLGQSNEKLFF; DNA: TGCGCCAGCAGCCCCCTAGGACAGTCTAATGAAAAACTGTTTTTT
size: NA; V: TRBV15; D: NA; J: TRBJ2-2; CDR3: CATSRDLGTGELFF; DNA: TGTGCCACCAGCAGAGATCTCGGGACCGGGGAGCTGTTTTTT
size: NA; V: TRBV10-1; D: NA; J: TRBJ2-2; CDR3: CASSVERNTGELFF; DNA: TGCGCCAGCAGTGTAGAAAGAAACACCGGGGAGCTGTTTTTT
size: NA; V: TRBV5-6; D: NA; J: TRBJ2-7; CDR3: CASSRRTAYLGDEQYF; DNA: TGTGCCAGCAGCCGGCGGACAGCCTACCTTGGAGACGAGCAGTACTTC
size: NA; V: TRBV15; D: NA; J: TRBJ1-5; CDR3: CATSSLTGNQPQHF; DNA: TGTGCCACCAGCAGCCTGACAGGCAATCAGCCCCAGCATTTT
size: NA; V: TRBV4-1; D: TRBD2; J: TRBJ2-1; CDR3: CASSQAPAGSAYNNEQFF; DNA: TGCGCCAGCAGCCAAGCCCCAGCGGGATCCGCATACAACAATGAGCAGTTCTTC
size: few; V: TRBV19; D: NA; J: TRBJ2-1; CDR3: CASSRAESLYNEQFF; DNA: TGTGCCAGTAGTAGAGCGGAAAGTCTTTACAATGAGCAGTTCTTC
size: NA; V: TRBV25-1; D: TRBD2; J: TRBJ2-3; CDR3: CASSRLAEPTDTQYF; DNA: TGTGCCAGCAGTCGACTAGCGGAGCCCACAGATACGCAGTATTTT
size: NA; V: TRBV19; D: NA; J: TRBJ2-7; CDR3: CASSSPGRHAYEQYF; DNA: TGTGCCAGTAGTAGCCCCGGCAGGCATGCCTACGAGCAGTACTTC
size: NA; V: TRBV5-1; D: NA; J: TRBJ2-5; CDR3: CASSLGVREGETQYF; DNA: TGCGCCAGCAGCTTGGGTGTCCGGGAAGGAGAGACCCAGTACTTC
size: NA; V: TRBV5-1; D: TRBD1; J: TRBJ2-7; CDR3: CASRLTGFNEQYF; DNA: TGCGCCAGCAGATTGACAGGGTTCAACGAGCAGTACTTC
size: NA; V: TRBV27; D: TRBD1; J: TRBJ2-7; CDR3: CASSWTGTGGYEQYF; DNA: TGTGCCAGCAGTTGGACCGGGACAGGGGGTTACGAGCAGTACTTC
size: NA; V: TRBV5-1; D: TRBD1; J: TRBJ2-1; CDR3: CASSSGQEDNEQFF; DNA: TGCGCCAGCAGCTCCGGACAGGAGGACAATGAGCAGTTCTTC
size: once; V: TRBV27; D: NA; J: TRBJ1-1; CDR3: CASSLIVNTEAFF; DNA: TGTGCCAGCAGTTTAATCGTGAACACTGAAGCTTTCTTT
size: NA; V: TRBV5-1; D: NA; J: TRBJ2-7; CDR3: CASSLVGGLEQYF; DNA: TGCGCCAGCAGCTTGGTGGGGGGTCTCGAGCAGTACTTC
size: NA; V: TRBV27; D: TRBD1; J: TRBJ2-3; CDR3: CATQGSVLTDTQYF; DNA: TGTGCCACACAGGGGTCGGTACTCACAGATACGCAGTATTTT
size: NA; V: TRBV7-3; D: NA; J: TRBJ1-6; CDR3: CASSDLGGENSPLHF; DNA: TGTGCCAGCAGTGACCTGGGTGGGGAGAATTCACCCCTCCACTTT
size: NA; V: TRBV9; D: NA; J: TRBJ2-1; CDR3: CASSPSIATAYNEQFF; DNA: TGTGCCAGCAGCCCTTCAATAGCGACGGCCTACAATGAGCAGTTCTTC
size: NA; V: TRBV27; D: TRBD1; J: TRBJ2-6; CDR3: CASSPRGRGYSGANVLTF; DNA: TGTGCCAGCAGTCCCAGGGGCAGGGGGTACTCTGGGGCCAACGTCCTGACTTTC
size: NA; V: TRBV5-4; D: TRBD2; J: TRBJ2-7; CDR3: CASSPGTSGRAWGEQYF; DNA: TGTGCCAGCAGCCCAGGGACTAGCGGGAGGGCCTGGGGCGAGCAGTACTTC
size: NA; V: TRBV9; D: TRBD1; J: TRBJ1-1; CDR3: CASSAGTGGMNTEAFF; DNA: TGTGCCAGCAGCGCCGGGACAGGGGGCATGAACACTGAAGCTTTCTTT
size: NA; V: TRBV5-1; D: TRBD1; J: TRBJ2-6; CDR3: CASSPKGTAGANVLTF; DNA: TGCGCCAGCAGCCCGAAAGGGACAGCTGGGGCCAACGTCCTGACTTTC
size: few; V: TRBV27; D: TRBD1; J: TRBJ1-1; CDR3: CASSLSQGVGTEAFF; DNA: TGTGCCAGCAGTTTGTCACAGGGGGTTGGCACTGAAGCTTTCTTT
size: NA; V: TRBV2; D: NA; J: TRBJ2-3; CDR3: CASSEALGSTDTQYF; DNA: TGTGCCAGCAGTGAAGCCCTAGGAAGCACAGATACGCAGTATTTT
size: NA; V: TRBV6-1; D: NA; J: TRBJ1-6; CDR3: CASSEGLRSPLHF; DNA: TGTGCCAGCAGTGAGGGGCTTCGTTCACCCCTCCACTTT
size: few; V: TRBV19; D: TRBD1; J: TRBJ1-1; CDR3: CASSIDRQGLADTEAFF; DNA: TGTGCCAGTAGTATAGATCGACAGGGGCTTGCGGACACTGAAGCTTTCTTT
size: NA; V: TRBV2; D: NA; J: TRBJ1-4; CDR3: CASSESNTNEKLFF; DNA: TGTGCCAGCAGTGAATCTAATACTAATGAAAAACTGTTTTTT
size: NA; V: TRBV5-1; D: TRBD1; J: TRBJ2-7; CDR3: CASRPSGTGDNEQYF; DNA: TGCGCCAGCAGGCCCTCCGGGACAGGGGATAACGAGCAGTACTTC
size: NA; V: TRBV5-1; D: TRBD1; J: TRBJ2-3; CDR3: CASSDLTGSDTQYF; DNA: TGCGCCAGCAGCGATCTGACAGGGTCAGATACGCAGTATTTT
size: NA; V: TRBV6-1; D: NA; J: TRBJ1-2; CDR3: CASSEDSGSSYGYTF; DNA: TGTGCCAGCAGTGAAGATTCGGGTTCCAGCTATGGCTACACCTTC
size: NA; V: TRBV2; D: NA; J: TRBJ2-5; CDR3: CASSESVQETQYF; DNA: TGTGCCAGCAGTGAAAGCGTCCAAGAGACCCAGTACTTC
size: NA; V: TRBV5-1; D: TRBD2; J: TRBJ2-7; CDR3: CASSPGLSHEQYF; DNA: TGCGCCAGCAGCCCGGGACTATCCCACGAGCAGTACTTC
size: few; V: TRBV28; D: TRBD2; J: TRBJ2-5; CDR3: CASRSGTSGKSAQYF; DNA: TGTGCCAGCAGGTCCGGGACTAGCGGGAAGTCGGCCCAGTACTTC
size: NA; V: TRBV7-2; D: TRBD1; J: TRBJ2-5; CDR3: CASSRDRGETQYF; DNA: TGTGCCAGCAGCCGGGACAGGGGAGAGACCCAGTACTTC
size: NA; V: TRBV4-1; D: TRBD1; J: TRBJ2-3; CDR3: CASSRLGQGSTDTQYF; DNA: TGCGCCAGCAGCCGACTCGGACAGGGCTCCACAGATACGCAGTATTTT
size: NA; V: TRBV5-1; D: TRBD1; J: TRBJ1-2; CDR3: CASSLGGQDRDGYTF; DNA: TGCGCCAGCAGCTTGGGGGGACAGGATAGGGACGGCTACACCTTC
size: NA; V: TRBV5-1; D: NA; J: TRBJ2-7; CDR3: CASSLARDSRTYEQYF; DNA: TGCGCCAGCAGCTTGGCCCGAGACAGCAGGACCTACGAGCAGTACTTC
size: few; V: TRBV18; D: TRBD2; J: TRBJ2-7; CDR3: CASSPPRRTSVSYEQYF; DNA: TGTGCCAGCTCACCACCTCGACGGACTAGCGTCTCCTACGAGCAGTACTTC
size: NA; V: TRBV5-6; D: TRBD1; J: TRBJ2-3; CDR3: CASSLGQGADTQYF; DNA: TGTGCCAGCAGCTTGGGACAGGGGGCAGATACGCAGTATTTT
size: NA; V: TRBV11-2; D: NA; J: TRBJ2-7; CDR3: CASSSGEQYF; DNA: TGTGCCAGCAGCTCAGGAGAGCAGTACTTC
size: NA; V: TRBV5-1; D: NA; J: TRBJ2-5; CDR3: CASSLGSGLETQYF; DNA: TGCGCCAGCAGCTTGGGGTCGGGACTGGAGACCCAGTACTTC
size: NA; V: TRBV11-3; D: NA; J: TRBJ2-5; CDR3: CASSFTGSGTQYF; DNA: TGTGCCAGCAGCTTCACGGGGTCAGGGACCCAGTACTTC
size: NA; V: TRBV27; D: NA; J: TRBJ1-5; CDR3: CASSLGPGNQPQHF; DNA: TGTGCCAGCAGTTTAGGTCCGGGGAACCAGCCCCAGCATTTT
size: NA; V: TRBV29-1; D: TRBD1; J: TRBJ2-7; CDR3: CSVLGQGASEQYF; DNA: TGCAGCGTCCTCGGACAGGGAGCATCCGAGCAGTACTTC
size: few; V: TRBV6-5; D: TRBD2; J: TRBJ2-7; CDR3: CASRGTSGYEQYF; DNA: TGTGCCAGCAGAGGGACTAGCGGCTACGAGCAGTACTTC
size: NA; V: TRBV5-1; D: TRBD2; J: TRBJ2-2; CDR3: CASSPGASGRTGELFF; DNA: TGCGCCAGCAGCCCTGGGGCTAGCGGGAGGACCGGGGAGCTGTTTTTT
size: NA; V: TRBV5-5; D: TRBD1; J: TRBJ2-7; CDR3: CASSGGQGEVYEQYF; DNA: TGTGCCAGCAGCGGGGGACAGGGGGAAGTATACGAGCAGTACTTC
size: once; V: TRBV10-2; D: NA; J: TRBJ1-2; CDR3: CASSESAAANYGYTF; DNA: TGCGCCAGCAGTGAGTCGGCAGCGGCTAACTATGGCTACACCTTC
size: NA; V: TRBV5-4; D: TRBD2; J: TRBJ2-7; CDR3: CASSTQMGGHYEQYF; DNA: TGTGCCAGCAGCACGCAGATGGGAGGGCACTACGAGCAGTACTTC